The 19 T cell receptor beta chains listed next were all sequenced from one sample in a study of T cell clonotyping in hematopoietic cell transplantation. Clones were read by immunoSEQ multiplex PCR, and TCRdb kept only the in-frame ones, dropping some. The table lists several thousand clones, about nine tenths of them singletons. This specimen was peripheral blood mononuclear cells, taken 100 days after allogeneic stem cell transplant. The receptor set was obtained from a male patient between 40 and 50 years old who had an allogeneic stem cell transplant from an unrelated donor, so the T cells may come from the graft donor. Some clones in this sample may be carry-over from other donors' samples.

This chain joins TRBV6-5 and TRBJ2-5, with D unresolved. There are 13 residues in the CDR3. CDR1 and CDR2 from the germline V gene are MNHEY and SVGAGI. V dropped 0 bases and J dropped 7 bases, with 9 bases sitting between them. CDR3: CASSYSQMATQYF. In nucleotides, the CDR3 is TGTGCCAGCAGTTACTCCCAAATGGCGACCCAGTACTTC.

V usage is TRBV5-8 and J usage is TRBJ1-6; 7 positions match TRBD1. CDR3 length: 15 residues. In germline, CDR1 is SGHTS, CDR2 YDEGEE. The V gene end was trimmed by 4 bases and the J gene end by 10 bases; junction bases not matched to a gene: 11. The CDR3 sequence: CASSRERVGGSPLHF. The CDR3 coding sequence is TGTGCCAGCAGCAGAGAGCGGGTAGGGGGCTCACCCCTCCACTTT.

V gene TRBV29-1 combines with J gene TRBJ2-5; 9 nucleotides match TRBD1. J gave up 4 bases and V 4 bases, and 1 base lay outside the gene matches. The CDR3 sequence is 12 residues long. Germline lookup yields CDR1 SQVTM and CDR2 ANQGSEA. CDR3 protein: CSVGQGVETQYF. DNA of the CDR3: TGCAGCGTTGGACAGGGGGTAGAGACCCAGTACTTC.

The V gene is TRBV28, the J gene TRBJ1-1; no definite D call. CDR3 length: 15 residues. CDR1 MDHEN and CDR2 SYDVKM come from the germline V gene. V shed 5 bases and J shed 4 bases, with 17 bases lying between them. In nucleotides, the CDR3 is TGTGCCAGCAGTCCGAACACATGGTGGGTCACTGAAGCTTTCTTT. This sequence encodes CASSPNTWWVTEAFF.

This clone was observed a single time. This CDR3 is CASSFGAQPQHF. CDR3 in DNA: TGTGCCAGCAGTTTCGGGGCTCAGCCCCAGCATTTT. This chain links TRBV28 with TRBJ1-5, with D perhaps TRBD1 (5 bases). Trimming removed 3 bases from V and 6 bases from J, with 6 bases in between. This CDR3 has 12 amino acids. Germline CDR1 is MDHEN and CDR2 is SYDVKM. Looking up the rest from reference TRBV28 and TRBJ1-5 gives the full variable domain: DVKVTQSSRYLVKRTGEKVFLECVQDMDHENMFWYRQDPGLGLRLIYFSYDVKMKEKGDIPEGYSVSREKKERFSLILESASTNQTSMYLCASSFGAQPQHFGDGTRLSIL.

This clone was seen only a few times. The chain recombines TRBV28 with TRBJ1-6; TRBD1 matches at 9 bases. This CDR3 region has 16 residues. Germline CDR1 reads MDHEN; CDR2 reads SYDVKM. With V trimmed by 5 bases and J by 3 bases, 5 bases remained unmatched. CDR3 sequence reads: CASSLGQGLYNSPLHF. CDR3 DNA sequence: TGTGCCAGCAGTCTGGGACAGGGCCTCTATAATTCACCCCTCCACTTT.

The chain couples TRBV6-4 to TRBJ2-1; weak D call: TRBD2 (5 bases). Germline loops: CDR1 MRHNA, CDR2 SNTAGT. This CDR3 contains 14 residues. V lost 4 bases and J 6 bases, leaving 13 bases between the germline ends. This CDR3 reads CASSASVEGNEQFF. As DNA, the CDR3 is TGTGCCAGCAGTGCCTCCGTAGAGGGCAATGAGCAGTTCTTC.

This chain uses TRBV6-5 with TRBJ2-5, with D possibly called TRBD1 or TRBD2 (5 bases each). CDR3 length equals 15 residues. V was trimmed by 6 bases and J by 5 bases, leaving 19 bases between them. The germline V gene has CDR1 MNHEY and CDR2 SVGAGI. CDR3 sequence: CASSGWGFSGETQYF. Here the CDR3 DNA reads TGTGCCAGCAGCGGGTGGGGGTTCTCCGGGGAGACCCAGTACTTC.

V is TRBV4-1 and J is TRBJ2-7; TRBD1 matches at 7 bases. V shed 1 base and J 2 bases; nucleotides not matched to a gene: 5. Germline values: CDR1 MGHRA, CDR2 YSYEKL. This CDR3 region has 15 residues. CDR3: CASSQGLQGAYEQYF. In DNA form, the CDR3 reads TGCGCCAGCAGCCAAGGGCTTCAGGGGGCCTACGAGCAGTACTTC.

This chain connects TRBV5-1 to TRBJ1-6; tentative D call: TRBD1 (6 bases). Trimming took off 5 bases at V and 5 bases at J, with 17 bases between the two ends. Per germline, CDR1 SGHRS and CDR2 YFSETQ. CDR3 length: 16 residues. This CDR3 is CASSHGQSSNNSPLHF. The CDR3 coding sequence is TGCGCCAGCAGTCATGGACAGTCCTCAAATAATTCACCCCTCCACTTT.

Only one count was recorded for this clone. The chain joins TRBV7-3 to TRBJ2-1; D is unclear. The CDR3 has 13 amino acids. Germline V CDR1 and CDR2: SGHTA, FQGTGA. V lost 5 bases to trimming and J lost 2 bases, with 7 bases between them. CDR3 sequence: CASSPYPYNEQFF. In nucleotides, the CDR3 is TGTGCCAGCAGCCCCTATCCCTACAATGAGCAGTTCTTC.

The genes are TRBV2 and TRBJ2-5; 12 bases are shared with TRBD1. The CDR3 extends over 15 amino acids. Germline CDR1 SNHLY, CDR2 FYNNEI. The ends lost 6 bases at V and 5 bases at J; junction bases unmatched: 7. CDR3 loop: CASRTGTGGGETQYF. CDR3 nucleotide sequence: TGTGCCAGCAGGACCGGGACAGGGGGCGGGGAGACCCAGTACTTC.

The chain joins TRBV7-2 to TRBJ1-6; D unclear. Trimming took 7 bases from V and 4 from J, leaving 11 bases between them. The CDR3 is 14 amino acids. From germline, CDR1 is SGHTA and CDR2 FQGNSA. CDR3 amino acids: CASKRILYNSPLHF. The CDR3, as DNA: TGTGCCAGCAAAAGGATCTTATATAATTCACCCCTCCACTTT.

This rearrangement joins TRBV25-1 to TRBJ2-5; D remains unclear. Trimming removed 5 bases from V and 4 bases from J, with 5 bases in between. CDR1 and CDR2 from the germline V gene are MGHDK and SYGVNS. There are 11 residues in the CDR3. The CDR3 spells CASSHRETQYF. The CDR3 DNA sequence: TGTGCCAGCAGTCACCGAGAGACCCAGTACTTC.

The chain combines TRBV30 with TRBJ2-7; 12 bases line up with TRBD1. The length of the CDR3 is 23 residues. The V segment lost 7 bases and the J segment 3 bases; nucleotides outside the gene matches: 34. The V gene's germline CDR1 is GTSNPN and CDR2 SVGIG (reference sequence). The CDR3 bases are TGTGCCTCAACGGCGCCTGGAGAGGCCAGAAGGGACAGGGGGCGTCTTCTAAACTACGAGCAGTACTTC. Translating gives CASTAPGEARRDRGRLLNYEQYF.

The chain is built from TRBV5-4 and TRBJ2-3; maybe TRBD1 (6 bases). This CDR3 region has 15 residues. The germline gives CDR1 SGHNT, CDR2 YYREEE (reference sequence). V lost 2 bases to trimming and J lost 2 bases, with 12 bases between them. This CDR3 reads CASSLGAGDTDTQYF. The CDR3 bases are TGTGCCAGCAGCTTAGGGGCAGGGGACACAGATACGCAGTATTTT.

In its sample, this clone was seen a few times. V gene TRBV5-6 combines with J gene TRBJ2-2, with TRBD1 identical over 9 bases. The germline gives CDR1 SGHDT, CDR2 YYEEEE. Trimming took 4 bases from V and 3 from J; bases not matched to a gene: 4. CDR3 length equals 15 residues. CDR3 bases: TGTGCCAGCAGCGCCGGGACAGGGTACACCGGGGAGCTGTTTTTT. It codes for CASSAGTGYTGELFF.

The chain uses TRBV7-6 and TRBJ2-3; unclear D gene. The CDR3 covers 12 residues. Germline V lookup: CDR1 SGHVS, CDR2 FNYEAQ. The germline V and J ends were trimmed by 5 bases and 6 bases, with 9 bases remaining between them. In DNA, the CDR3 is TGTGCCAGCAGCGTTCTAAGGGATACGCAGTATTTT. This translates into CASSVLRDTQYF.

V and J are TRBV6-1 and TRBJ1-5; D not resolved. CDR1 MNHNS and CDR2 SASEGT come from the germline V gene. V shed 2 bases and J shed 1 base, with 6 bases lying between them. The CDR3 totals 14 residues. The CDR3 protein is CASSEMTSNQPQHF. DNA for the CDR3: TGTGCCAGCAGTGAAATGACAAGCAATCAGCCCCAGCATTTT.